This T cell receptor beta chain was sequenced during a study of T-cell memory formation after mild COVID-19. The table lists this clonotype with a few counts. Its matching antigen is unknown. V shed 2 bases and J 4 bases; nucleotides not matched to a gene: 5. Germline values: CDR1 SGHRS, CDR2 YFSETQ. This CDR3 is 14 amino acids long. Overall study findings and caveats: Contracting CD4+ clones were located mainly in CM and EM, and CD8+ clones in EMRA. Pre-infection memory already had some responding clones, implying cross-reactive memory joined.

The authors produced TCR alpha and TCR beta cDNA libraries with sample barcodes and UMIs by 5'RACE using constant-segment primers. TCRdb passed the 5' RACE reads through MiXCR, listing each CDR3 protein once. The data show about 280,000 distinct CDR3 sequences, 8.2% seen once. This TCR derives from a young man who had mild COVID-19 (a few samples of this study predate the infection). Cell type and time point are not known. The sequencing sample was made of PBMCs or a T cell subset sorted from them (not recorded which). The chain recombines TRBV5-1 with TRBJ2-5, with 7 nucleotides matching TRBD2. CDR3 residues: CASSFWGGGETQYF. In DNA, the CDR3 is TGCGCCAGCAGCTTCTGGGGGGGTGGAGAGACCCAGTACTTC.